These 27 T cell receptor beta chains originate from one sample sequenced in a study of cytomegalovirus exposure and HLA in healthy donors. The protocol was immunoSEQ multiplex PCR, while the TCRdb copy is restricted to in-frame clones and leaves out a portion. Of 100,000 to 150,000 clones detected, 89% appear once; the ten largest clones hold 1.5% to 2.5%. Sequencing input: PBMCs. The receptors here all came from a woman aged 18-29 years in good health and CMV-seronegative.

The chain joins TRBV5-4 to TRBJ1-5; TRBD1 aligns across 8 bases. This CDR3 spans 15 amino acids. V was pared by 3 bases and J by 0 bases, with 2 bases of the junction left unmatched. The germline CDR1 and CDR2 sequences are SGHNT and YYREEE (reference sequence). CDR3: CASSSGQGSNQPQHF. The CDR3 DNA sequence: TGTGCCAGCAGCTCCGGACAGGGTAGCAATCAGCCCCAGCATTTT.

This clone was detected only a few times. The genes are TRBV18 and TRBJ1-2; D may be TRBD1 (5 bases). The CDR3 loop spans 13 amino acids. The V gene lost 4 bases and the J gene lost 3 bases, with 9 bases spanning the gap. Germline V gives CDR1 KGHSH, CDR2 LQKENI. CDR3 sequence (DNA): TGTGCCAGCTCACTTCAGGGTGACTATGGCTACACCTTC. Amino acids: CASSLQGDYGYTF.

V and J are TRBV11-3 and TRBJ1-1; the match to TRBD1 covers 9 bases. The junction had 4 bases not matched to a gene; V was cut back by 4 bases and J by 1 base. The V gene's germline CDR1 is SGHNT and CDR2 YENEEA. This CDR3 region has 15 residues. CDR3 nucleotides: TGTGCCAGCAGCTCGTGGGACAGGGAGAACACTGAAGCTTTCTTT. As protein: CASSSWDRENTEAFF.

The chain has TRBV15 and TRBJ2-1; weak D call: TRBD2 (5 bases). Germline V CDR1 and CDR2: LNHNV, YYDKDF (reference sequence). The length of the CDR3 is 15 residues. V was shortened by 0 bases and J by 3 bases, with 9 bases between the two germline ends. The CDR3 region is CATSRDPRDYNEQFF. CDR3 DNA sequence: TGTGCCACCAGCAGAGATCCGAGGGACTACAATGAGCAGTTCTTC.

The chain employs TRBV29-1 and TRBJ2-1; 12 bases map to TRBD2. Per germline, CDR1 SQVTM and CDR2 ANQGSEA. V lost 5 bases to trimming and J lost 0 bases; unmatched junction nucleotides: 5. The CDR3 has 16 residues. The CDR3 DNA reads TGCAGCGTTCAATTGACTAGCGGGAGCTCCTACAATGAGCAGTTCTTC. This encodes CSVQLTSGSSYNEQFF.

The rearrangement links TRBV2 to TRBJ2-3; D perhaps matches TRBD1 (6 bases). CDR1 SNHLY and CDR2 FYNNEI come from the germline V gene. The V gene lost 6 bases and the J gene lost 2 bases, with 18 bases spanning the gap. There are 16 residues in the CDR3. Here the CDR3 reads CASSMDSPRITDTQYF. The CDR3 nucleotides read TGTGCCAGCAGCATGGACAGCCCAAGAATCACAGATACGCAGTATTTT. Full variable domain (missing parts from reference TRBV2 and TRBJ2-3): EPEVTQTPSHQVTQMGQEVILRCVPISNHLYFYWYRQILGQKVEFLVSFYNNEISEKSEIFDDQFSVERPDGSNFTLKIRSTKLEDSAMYFCASSMDSPRITDTQYFGPGTRLTVL.

The chain recombines TRBV6-1 with TRBJ2-7, with 10 bases that match TRBD1. The junction had 8 bases not matched to a gene; V was cut back by 5 bases and J by 4 bases. The CDR3 length is 15 residues. In germline, CDR1 is MNHNS, CDR2 SASEGT. This CDR3 is CASSSGQGGLYEQYF. The CDR3 DNA reads TGTGCCAGCAGTAGTGGACAGGGGGGTTTGTACGAGCAGTACTTC.

V gene TRBV6-6 combines with J gene TRBJ2-7; D may be TRBD2 (7 bases). Germline V gives CDR1 MNHNY, CDR2 SVGAGI (reference sequence). The CDR3 is 11 residues long. The germline V and J ends were trimmed by 7 bases and 7 bases, with 11 bases remaining between them. The CDR3, as DNA: TGTGCCAGCACGGGGGGCGGGGAGCAGTACTTC. Protein sequence: CASTGGGEQYF.

The chain links TRBV5-6 to TRBJ2-7, with D unclear. V was clipped by 2 bases and J by 7 bases, with 7 bases between them. Germline V lookup: CDR1 SGHDT, CDR2 YYEEEE. The CDR3 consists of 11 residues. The CDR3 here is CASSFNIEQYF. CDR3 nucleotides: TGTGCCAGCAGCTTTAATATAGAGCAGTACTTC.

This sequence joins TRBV27 and TRBJ1-1, with 7 bases fitting TRBD1. V lost 5 bases and J lost 1; bases outside the gene matches: 4. This CDR3 spans 14 amino acids. The germline gives CDR1 MNHEY, CDR2 SMNVEV (reference sequence). In DNA form, the CDR3 reads TGTGCCAGCAGTAAGACAGGGACGAACACTGAAGCTTTCTTT. Translating it yields CASSKTGTNTEAFF.

CDR3 region: CASSRQGAYEQYF. In DNA form, the CDR3 reads TGTGCCAGCTCCCGACAGGGGGCGTACGAGCAGTACTTC. The V call is TRBV2, the J call TRBJ2-7; 10 nucleotides line up with TRBD1. From germline, CDR1 is SNHLY and CDR2 FYNNEI. This CDR3 contains 13 residues. V lost 8 bases to trimming and J lost 4 bases; unmatched junction nucleotides: 5.

This clone was detected once. The rearrangement joins TRBV4-1 to TRBJ2-7; 9 nucleotides align to TRBD2. The CDR3 has 13 residues. After removal of 4 bases from V and 5 bases from J, the junction contained 3 bases not matched to a gene. CDR1 is MGHRA and CDR2 is YSYEKL in the germline V gene. Written as DNA, the CDR3 is TGCGCCAGCAGCCCGACTAGCGGAAACGAGCAGTACTTC. Its translation: CASSPTSGNEQYF.

The V call is TRBV19, the J call TRBJ1-3, with 7 bases fitting TRBD1. The CDR3 totals 15 residues. The V segment lost 5 bases and the J segment 4 bases; nucleotides outside the gene matches: 8. Germline CDR1 reads LNHDA; CDR2 reads SQIVND (reference sequence). The CDR3: CASSLDRPSGNTIYF. In DNA form, the CDR3 reads TGTGCCAGTAGTTTGGACAGGCCCTCGGGAAACACCATATATTTT.

This sequence joins TRBV30 and TRBJ2-5, with 10 bases fitting TRBD2. Unmatched junction bases numbered 6, after V lost 0 bases and J lost 5 bases. Germline V gene lookup returns CDR1 GTSNPN and CDR2 SVGIG (reference sequence). The CDR3 is 15 residues long. In DNA, the CDR3 is TGTGCCTGGAGTGTCAAAGCGGGAGGGGTTGAGACCCAGTACTTC. Protein product: CAWSVKAGGVETQYF.

The gene calls are TRBV10-3 and TRBJ1-1; 12 bases match TRBD1. Germline values: CDR1 ENHRY, CDR2 SYGVKD. The CDR3 contains 14 residues. V was clipped by 10 bases and J by 2 bases; unmatched bases: 5. Here the CDR3 reads CATHGTGGNTEAFF. CDR3 coding DNA: TGTGCCACTCACGGGACAGGGGGCAACACTGAAGCTTTCTTT.

The V call is TRBV5-1, the J call TRBJ2-3; a weak D match, TRBD2 (5 bases). V lost 2 bases, J lost 0 bases, and 10 bases lay in between. This CDR3 is built from 15 residues. Germline CDR1 SGHRS, CDR2 YFSETQ. CDR3 DNA: TGCGCCAGCAGCTTCGACGGGAAAAGCACAGATACGCAGTATTTT. Protein sequence: CASSFDGKSTDTQYF.

V is TRBV19 and J is TRBJ2-7; weak D call: TRBD1 (6 bases). Germline loops: CDR1 LNHDA, CDR2 SQIVND (reference sequence). The CDR3 sequence is 15 residues long. V shed 1 base and J shed 4 bases, with 14 bases lying between them. CDR3 sequence (DNA): TGTGCCAGTAGTATAGCCGGCAGGGGTTTATACGAGCAGTACTTC. This sequence encodes CASSIAGRGLYEQYF.

This clone was found once. The rearrangement links TRBV5-1 to TRBJ2-7; D is possibly TRBD2 (5 bases). The ends were cut back, 0 bases at V and 0 bases at J, with 10 bases in the middle. The CDR3 length is 15 residues. Per germline, CDR1 SGHRS and CDR2 YFSETQ. CDR3 amino acids: CASSLGTPSSYEQYF. The DNA of the CDR3 is TGCGCCAGCAGCTTGGGGACTCCGAGCTCCTACGAGCAGTACTTC.

The chain is built from TRBV27 and TRBJ2-7, with D maybe TRBD1 (5 bases). Between the trimmed V and J ends, which lost 6 bases and 4 bases, there was a span of 22 bases. This CDR3 comprises 16 residues. The germline V gene encodes CDR1 MNHEY and CDR2 SMNVEV (reference sequence). In DNA form, the CDR3 reads TGTGCCAGCAGCCCAGGGTTAGGGGCGAGGTCATACGAGCAGTACTTC. Protein: CASSPGLGARSYEQYF.

The rearrangement uses TRBV13 and TRBJ2-7, with D perhaps TRBD2 (5 bases). V shed 6 bases and J shed 4 bases, with 10 bases lying between them. Germline V lookup: CDR1 PRHDT, CDR2 FYEKMQ (reference sequence). This CDR3 comprises 12 residues. The DNA of the CDR3 is TGTGCCAGCAGGCTGGGGAGTTACGAGCAGTACTTC. Residues: CASRLGSYEQYF.

The chain is built from TRBV10-3 and TRBJ2-3; perhaps TRBD2 as D (5 bases). This CDR3 contains 13 residues. Between the trimmed V and J ends, which lost 11 bases and 0 bases, there was a span of 12 bases. The V gene's germline CDR1 is ENHRY and CDR2 SYGVKD. CDR3: CASRGGSTDTQYF. CDR3 in DNA: TGTGCCTCCCGCGGCGGGAGCACAGATACGCAGTATTTT.

This chain joins TRBV7-9 and TRBJ2-1; 9 bases align to TRBD2. Germline values: CDR1 SEHNR, CDR2 FQNEAQ (reference sequence). This CDR3 comprises 16 residues. Trimming removed 3 bases from V and 7 bases from J; junction bases left unmatched: 10. The CDR3 sequence: CASSFYAGGVTNEQFF. CDR3 bases: TGTGCCAGCAGCTTTTATGCGGGAGGGGTTACAAATGAGCAGTTCTTC.

This rearrangement joins TRBV19 to TRBJ2-7, with 8 nucleotides matching TRBD1. V lost 1 base, J lost 0 bases, and 5 bases stayed unmatched. The CDR3 extends over 16 amino acids. CDR1 is LNHDA and CDR2 is SQIVND in the germline V gene (reference sequence). The CDR3 region is CASSIGGDRFSYEQYF. Here the CDR3 DNA reads TGTGCCAGTAGTATAGGGGGGGACAGGTTCTCCTACGAGCAGTACTTC.

The V call is TRBV4-1, the J call TRBJ1-4, with D hard to call. Germline CDR1 reads MGHRA; CDR2 reads YSYEKL. The CDR3 runs 13 residues. V lost 1 base to trimming and J lost 10 bases, with 10 bases between them. The CDR3 loop reads CASSQGGSGKLFF. Here the CDR3 DNA reads TGCGCCAGCAGCCAAGGAGGTAGCGGAAAACTGTTTTTT.

As DNA, the CDR3 is TGTGCCAGCAGTTCCGGCAGGGGGCGAGATACGCAGTATTTT. This codes for CASSSGRGRDTQYF. This chain connects TRBV27 to TRBJ2-3; 8 nucleotides agree with TRBD1. CDR3 size: 14 residues. V shed 4 bases and J 5 bases; nucleotides not matched to a gene: 5. Germline V gives CDR1 MNHEY, CDR2 SMNVEV (reference sequence).

This chain joins TRBV5-1 and TRBJ2-1; 11 bases are shared with TRBD1. The J segment lost 4 bases and the V segment lost 3 bases, leaving 3 bases of the junction unmatched. Germline V lookup: CDR1 SGHRS, CDR2 YFSETQ. The CDR3 covers 15 residues. CDR3 in amino acids: CASSSGTGGYNEQFF. CDR3 DNA sequence: TGCGCCAGCAGCTCCGGGACAGGGGGGTACAATGAGCAGTTCTTC.

The chain carries TRBV7-6 and TRBJ2-7; weak D call: TRBD1 (5 bases). Trimming removed 1 base from V and 0 bases from J, with 25 bases in between. From germline, CDR1 is SGHVS and CDR2 FNYEAQ. The CDR3 totals 20 residues. The DNA of the CDR3 is TGTGCCAGCAGCTTAGAACGATCCCCCCAGAGGACAAAAAACTCCTACGAGCAGTACTTC. As protein: CASSLERSPQRTKNSYEQYF.